This T cell receptor beta chain was captured in a study of T cells in Graves' hyperthyroidism and ophthalmopathy. Study results and caveats: Most expanded thyroid clonotypes above 0.001 recurred in blood.

Details on this clonotype: Its target is unknown.

CDR3 size: 12 residues. The germline gives CDR1 WSHSY, CDR2 SAAADI. V was shortened by 6 bases and J by 7 bases, with 10 bases between the two germline ends. Stable Graves' hyperthyroidism denoted no ophthalmopathy progression over 18 months. Exclusion of a patient resulted from uncontrolled infection, other autoimmune disease, pregnancy or lactation. TCR beta CDR3 regions were amplified from RNA transcripts. Carried out on the TCR CDR3, a first-round RT-PCR used the HTBI primer set. MiXCR, applied by TCRdb to the multiplex PCR reads, yields one record per CDR3 protein. The sample lists a few hundred thousand distinct CDR3 sequences; roughly 25% were seen once.

The TCR originated in a man aged 45 to 65 with Graves' hyperthyroidism. This chain links TRBV10-2 with TRBJ2-1, with D perhaps matching TRBD1 (6 bases). The sample was blood. CDR3 DNA: TGCGCCAGCAGCCCCGACAGGAATGAGCAGTTCTTC. It translates to CASSPDRNEQFF.